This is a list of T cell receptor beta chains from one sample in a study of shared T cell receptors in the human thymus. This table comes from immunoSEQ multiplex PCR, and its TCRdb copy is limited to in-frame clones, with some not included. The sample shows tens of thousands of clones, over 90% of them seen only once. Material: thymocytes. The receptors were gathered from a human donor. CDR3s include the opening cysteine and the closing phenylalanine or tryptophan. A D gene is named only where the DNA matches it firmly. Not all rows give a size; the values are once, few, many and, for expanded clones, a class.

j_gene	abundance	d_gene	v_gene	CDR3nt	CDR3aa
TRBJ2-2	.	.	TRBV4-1	TGCGCCAGCAGCCAAGAGTTTCCGCGATCAGGAGGGGAGCTGTTTTTT	CASSQEFPRSGGELFF
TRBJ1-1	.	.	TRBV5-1	TGCGCCAGCAGCCTCACCGGGACAAAGAACACTGAAGCTTTCTTT	CASSLTGTKNTEAFF
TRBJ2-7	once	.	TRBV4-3	TGCGCCAGCAGCCATACGGTATCCTCGGGGGGCCCTACCTACGAGCAGTACTTC	CASSHTVSSGGPTYEQYF
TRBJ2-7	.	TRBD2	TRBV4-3	TGCGCCAGCAGCCTCGTGGGGGGGGACGAGCAGTACTTC	CASSLVGGDEQYF
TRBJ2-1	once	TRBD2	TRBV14	TGTGCCAGCAGCCAAGTCCGCGCGCTAGCGGGGCCCTACAATGAGCAGTTCTTC	CASSQVRALAGPYNEQFF
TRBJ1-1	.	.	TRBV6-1	TGTGCCAGCAGTGAATGCCGGGGTACAAGTGTTGTTGTTGGGAGCACTGAAGCTTTCTTT	CASSECRGTSVVVGSTEAFF
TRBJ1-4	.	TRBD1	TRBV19	TGTGCCAGTGGCCCAGGACAGGGGGCGGTTCGCGAAAAACTGTTTTTT	CASGPGQGAVREKLFF
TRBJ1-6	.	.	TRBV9	TGTGCCAGCAGCGTAGTACAGACAAATTCACCCCTCCACTTT	CASSVVQTNSPLHF
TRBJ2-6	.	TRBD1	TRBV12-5	TGTGCTAGTGGTTTGACACGACAGGGCCTCTCTGGGGCCAACGTCCTGACTTTC	CASGLTRQGLSGANVLTF
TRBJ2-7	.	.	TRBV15	TGTGCCACCAGCAGAGTAGTGGCAGGTTCCCACTACGAGCAGTACTTC	CATSRVVAGSHYEQYF
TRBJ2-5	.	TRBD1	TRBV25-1	TGTGCCAGCAGTGAATACCTCGGACAGGAGATCCAAGAGACCCAGTACTTC	CASSEYLGQEIQETQYF
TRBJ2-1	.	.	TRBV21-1	TGTGCCAGCAGCAAAGATAAAATCCGACGACAGTTGGAACGAGTCAATGAGCAGTTCTTC	CASSKDKIRRQLERVNEQFF
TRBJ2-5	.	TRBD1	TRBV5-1	TGCGCCAGCAGCTTGGATAGACAGGGGGCTTCACAAGAGACCCAGTACTTC	CASSLDRQGASQETQYF
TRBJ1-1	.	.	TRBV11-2	TGTGCCAGCAGCTTAGTGGTGGCAGTCGCTGAAGCTTTCTTT	CASSLVVAVAEAFF
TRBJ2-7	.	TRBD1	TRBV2	TGTGCCAGCAGGAGACCGAATCTGACAGGGTCCTCCTACGAGCAGTACTTC	CASRRPNLTGSSYEQYF
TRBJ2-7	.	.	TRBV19	TGTGCCAGTAGTATAGATTTGGCAACCTACGAGCAGTACTTC	CASSIDLATYEQYF
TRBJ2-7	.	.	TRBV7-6	TGTGCCAGCAGCTTAGAGTCGTCCTACGAGCAGTACTTC	CASSLESSYEQYF
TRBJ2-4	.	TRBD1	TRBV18	TGTGCCAGCTCACCACCGGACAGGGGCAAAAACATTCAGTACTTC	CASSPPDRGKNIQYF
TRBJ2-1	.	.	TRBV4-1	TGCGCCAGCAGCAATGAGTCTCGGGAAAATGAGCAGTTCTTC	CASSNESRENEQFF
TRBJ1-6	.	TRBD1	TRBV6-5	TGTGCCAGCAGCTCCAGGGACAGGGCGGCACCCCTCCACTTT	CASSSRDRAAPLHF
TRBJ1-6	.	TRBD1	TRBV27	TGTGCCAGCAGTACCCGGACAGGTGGTTCACCCCTCCACTTT	CASSTRTGGSPLHF
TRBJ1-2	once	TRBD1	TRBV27	TGTGCCAGCAGACGCCGCAGGGGGTGTGTGGGCTACACCTTC	CASRRRRGCVGYTF
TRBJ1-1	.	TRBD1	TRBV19	TGTGCCAGTAGTGTCCCGGGACAGCGGAACACTGAAGCTTTCTTT	CASSVPGQRNTEAFF
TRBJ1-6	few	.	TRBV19	TGTGCCAGTTCACAGGGCTCGGGTTCACCCCTCCACTTT	CASSQGSGSPLHF
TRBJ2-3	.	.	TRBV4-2	TGTGCCAGCAGCCAAATAGGGGGGGCTTTGGATACGCAGTATTTT	CASSQIGGALDTQYF
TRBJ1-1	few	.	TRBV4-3	TGCGCCAGCAGCCAAGCGGGACAACCGAACACTGAAGCTTTCTTT	CASSQAGQPNTEAFF
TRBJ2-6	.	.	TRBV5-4	TGTGCCAGCAGCCCCCGTGGCTCTGGGGCCAACGTCCTGACTTTC	CASSPRGSGANVLTF